This T cell receptor beta chain was identified during a study of blood T cell repertoires in COVID-19. Study summary: Samples taken during acute and convalescent COVID-19 were collected in the United States, Italy and Spain. Sample material is recorded as cDNA or gDNA derived from T cells, B-cell-depleted T cells, or PBMCs.

As handled by the study authors: Estimated nucleated cell counts came from reference gene primer amplification. Here immunoSEQ multiplex PCR was the method, and the copy in TCRdb shows in-frame clones only, minus some. V and J calls and clone size follow that table, whereas D and trimming were derived from the DNA. This sample has over 60,000 clones, with about nine tenths found just once. Sequencing was done on a sample of peripheral blood. The receptor's source is a man aged 70-80 years with active or convalescent COVID-19.

The chain's CDR3 is CASSLWNTGNTGELFF. In DNA, the CDR3 is TGTGCCAGCAGCTTATGGAATACAGGGAACACCGGGGAGCTGTTTTTT. The chain links TRBV11-2 to TRBJ2-2; D perhaps matches TRBD1 (5 bases). From germline, CDR1 is SGHAT and CDR2 FQNNGV. The CDR3 has 16 residues. V lost 2 bases and J 1 base, leaving 11 bases between the germline ends.